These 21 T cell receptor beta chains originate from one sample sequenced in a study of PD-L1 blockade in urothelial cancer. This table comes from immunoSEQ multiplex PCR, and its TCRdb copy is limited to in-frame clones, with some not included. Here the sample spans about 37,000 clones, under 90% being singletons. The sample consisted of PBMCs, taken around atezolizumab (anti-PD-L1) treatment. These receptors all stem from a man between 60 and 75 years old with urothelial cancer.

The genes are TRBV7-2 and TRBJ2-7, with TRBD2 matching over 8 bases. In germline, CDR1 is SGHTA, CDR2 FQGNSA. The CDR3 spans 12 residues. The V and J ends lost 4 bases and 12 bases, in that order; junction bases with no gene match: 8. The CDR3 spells CASSSGGGWRYF. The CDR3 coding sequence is TGTGCCAGCAGCTCCGGGGGGGGATGGCGGTACTTC.

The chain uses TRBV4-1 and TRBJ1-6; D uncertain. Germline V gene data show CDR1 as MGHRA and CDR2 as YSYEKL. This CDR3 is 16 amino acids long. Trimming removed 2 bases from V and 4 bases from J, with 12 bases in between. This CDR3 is CASSQNAVQYNSPLHF. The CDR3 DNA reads TGCGCCAGCAGCCAAAATGCAGTTCAATATAATTCACCCCTCCACTTT.

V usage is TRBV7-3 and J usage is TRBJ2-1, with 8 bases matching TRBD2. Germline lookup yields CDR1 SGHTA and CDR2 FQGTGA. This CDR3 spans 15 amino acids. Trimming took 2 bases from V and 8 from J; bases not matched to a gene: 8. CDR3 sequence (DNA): TGTGCCAGCAGCTTAGTCTCGGGGGGGATCGATGAGCAGTTCTTC. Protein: CASSLVSGGIDEQFF.

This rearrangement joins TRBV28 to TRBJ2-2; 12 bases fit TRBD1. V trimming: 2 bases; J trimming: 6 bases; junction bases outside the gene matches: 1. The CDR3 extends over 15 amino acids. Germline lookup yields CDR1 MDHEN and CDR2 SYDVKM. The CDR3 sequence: CASSLGTGGPGELFF. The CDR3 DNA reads TGTGCCAGCAGTTTAGGGACAGGGGGCCCCGGGGAGCTGTTTTTT.

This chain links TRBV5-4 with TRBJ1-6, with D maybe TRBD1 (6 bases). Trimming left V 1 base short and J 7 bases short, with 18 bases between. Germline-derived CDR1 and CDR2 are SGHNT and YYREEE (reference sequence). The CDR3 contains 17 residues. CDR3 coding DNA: TGTGCCAGCAGCTTGTATTCCGGCAGGGGCGTCAATTCACCCCTCCACTTT. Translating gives CASSLYSGRGVNSPLHF.

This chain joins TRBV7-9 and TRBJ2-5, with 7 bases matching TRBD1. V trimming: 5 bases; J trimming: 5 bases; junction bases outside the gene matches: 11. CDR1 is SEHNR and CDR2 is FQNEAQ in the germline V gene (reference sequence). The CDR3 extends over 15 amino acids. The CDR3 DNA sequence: TGTGCCAGCAGCCCCGGGACAGTCCAGGGGGAGACCCAGTACTTC. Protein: CASSPGTVQGETQYF.

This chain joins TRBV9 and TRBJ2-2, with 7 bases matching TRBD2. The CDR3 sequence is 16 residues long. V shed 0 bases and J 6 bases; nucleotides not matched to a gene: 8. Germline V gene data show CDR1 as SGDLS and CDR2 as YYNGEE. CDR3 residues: CASSVDGFRGAGELFF. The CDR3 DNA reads TGTGCCAGCAGCGTAGACGGCTTTCGGGGGGCCGGGGAGCTGTTTTTT.

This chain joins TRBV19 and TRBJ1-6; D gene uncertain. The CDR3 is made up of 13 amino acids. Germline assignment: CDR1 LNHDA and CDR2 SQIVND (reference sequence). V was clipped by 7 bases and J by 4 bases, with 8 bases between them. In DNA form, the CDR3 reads TGTGCCAGTAAAGGAGAGTATAATTCACCCCTCCACTTT. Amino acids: CASKGEYNSPLHF. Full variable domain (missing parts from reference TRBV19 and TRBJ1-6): DGGITQSPKYLFRKEGQNVTLSCEQNLNHDAMYWYRQDPGQGLRLIYYSQIVNDFQKGDIAEGYSVSREKKESFPLTVTSAQKNPTAFYLCASKGEYNSPLHFGNGTRLTVT.

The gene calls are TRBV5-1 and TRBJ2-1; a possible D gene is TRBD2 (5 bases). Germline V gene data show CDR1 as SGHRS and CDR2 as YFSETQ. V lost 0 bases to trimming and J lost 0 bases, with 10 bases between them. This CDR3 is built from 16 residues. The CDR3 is CASSLAVGSSYNEQFF. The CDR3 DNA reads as TGCGCCAGCAGCTTGGCCGTAGGGAGCTCCTACAATGAGCAGTTCTTC. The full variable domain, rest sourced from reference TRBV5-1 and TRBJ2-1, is KAGVTQTPRYLIKTRGQQVTLSCSPISGHRSVSWYQQTPGQGLQFLFEYFSETQRNKGNFPGRFSGRQFSNSRSEMNVSTLELGDSALYLCASSLAVGSSYNEQFFGPGTRLTVL.

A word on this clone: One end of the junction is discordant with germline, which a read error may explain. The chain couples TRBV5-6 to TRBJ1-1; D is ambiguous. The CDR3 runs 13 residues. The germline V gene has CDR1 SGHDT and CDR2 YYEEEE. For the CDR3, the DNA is TGTGCCAGCAGCTTTGCAGCGAACACTGAGGCTTTCTTT. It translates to CASSFAANTEAFF.

CDR3 in DNA: TGTGCCAGCACTCGGCAGGTTAATTCACCCCTCCACTTT. It specifies CASTRQVNSPLHF. The gene calls are TRBV21-1 and TRBJ1-6; no DNA check was done on the table's D call, TRBD1. TRBV21-1 corresponds to a pseudogene. The CDR3 has 13 residues.

Written as DNA, the CDR3 is TGTGCCACCAGCAGAGGAGGGAGCGGGGATGAAAAACTGTTTTTT. Translating gives CATSRGGSGDEKLFF. The chain employs TRBV15 and TRBJ1-4; D unresolved. This CDR3 spans 15 amino acids. Germline CDR1 LNHNV, CDR2 YYDKDF (reference sequence). Trimming removed 1 base from V and 6 bases from J, with 12 bases in between. Supplemented by reference TRBV15 and TRBJ1-4, the full variable domain reads DAMVIQNPRYQVTQFGKPVTLSCSQTLNHNVMYWYQQKSSQAPKLLFHYYDKDFNNEADTPDNFQSRRPNTSFCFLDIRSPGLGDTAMYLCATSRGGSGDEKLFFGSGTQLSVL.

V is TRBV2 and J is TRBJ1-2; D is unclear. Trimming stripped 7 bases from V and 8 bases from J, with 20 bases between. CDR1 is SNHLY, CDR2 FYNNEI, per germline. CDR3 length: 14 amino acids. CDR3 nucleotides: TGTGCCAGCACAGGCACGAACCCTCGGTGGGGCTACACCTTC. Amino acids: CASTGTNPRWGYTF.

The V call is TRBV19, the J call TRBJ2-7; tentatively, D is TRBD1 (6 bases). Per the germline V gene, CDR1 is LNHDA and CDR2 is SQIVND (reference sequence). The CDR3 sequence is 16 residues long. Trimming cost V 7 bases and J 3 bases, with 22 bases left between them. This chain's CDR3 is CASTGTRPGDNYEQYF. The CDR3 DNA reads TGTGCCAGTACCGGGACGCGTCCAGGGGACAACTACGAGCAGTACTTC.

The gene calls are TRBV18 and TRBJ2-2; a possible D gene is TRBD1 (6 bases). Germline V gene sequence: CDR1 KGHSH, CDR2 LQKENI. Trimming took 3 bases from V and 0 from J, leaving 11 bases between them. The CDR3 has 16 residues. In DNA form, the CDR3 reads TGTGCCAGCTCACCGATGGGGACATCGAACACCGGGGAGCTGTTTTTT. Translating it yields CASSPMGTSNTGELFF.

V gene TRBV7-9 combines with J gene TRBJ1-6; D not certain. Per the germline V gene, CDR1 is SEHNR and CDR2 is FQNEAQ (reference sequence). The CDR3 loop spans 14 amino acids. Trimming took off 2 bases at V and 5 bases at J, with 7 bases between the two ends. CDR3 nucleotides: TGTGCCAGCAGCTTATCGTCCGATAATTCACCCCTCCACTTT. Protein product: CASSLSSDNSPLHF. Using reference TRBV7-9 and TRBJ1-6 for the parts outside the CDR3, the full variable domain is DTGVSQNPRHKITKRGQNVTFRCDPISEHNRLYWYRQTLGQGPEFLTYFQNEAQLEKSRLLSDRFSAERPKGSFSTLEIQRTEQGDSAMYLCASSLSSDNSPLHFGNGTRLTVT.

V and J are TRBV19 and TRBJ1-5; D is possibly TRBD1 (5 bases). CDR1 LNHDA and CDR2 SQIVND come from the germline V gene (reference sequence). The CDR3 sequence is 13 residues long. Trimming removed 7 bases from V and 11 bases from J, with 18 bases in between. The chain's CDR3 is CASTSWGGVAQHF. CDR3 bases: TGTGCCAGTACCTCATGGGGAGGGGTGGCCCAGCATTTT.

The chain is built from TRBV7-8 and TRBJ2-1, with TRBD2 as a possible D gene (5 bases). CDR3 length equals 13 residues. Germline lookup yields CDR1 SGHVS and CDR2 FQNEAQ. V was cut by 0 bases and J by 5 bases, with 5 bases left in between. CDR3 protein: CASSLARDNEQFF. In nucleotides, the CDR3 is TGTGCCAGCAGCTTAGCGCGGGACAATGAGCAGTTCTTC.

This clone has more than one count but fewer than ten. Here the CDR3 reads CASSLRGAGELFF. In DNA, the CDR3 is TGTGCCAGCAGCTTAAGGGGTGCCGGGGAGCTGTTTTTT. The chain joins TRBV11-2 to TRBJ2-2, with a tentative D call TRBD1 (5 bases). From germline, CDR1 is SGHAT and CDR2 FQNNGV. V was trimmed by 2 bases and J by 6 bases, leaving 7 bases between them. The CDR3 spans 13 residues.

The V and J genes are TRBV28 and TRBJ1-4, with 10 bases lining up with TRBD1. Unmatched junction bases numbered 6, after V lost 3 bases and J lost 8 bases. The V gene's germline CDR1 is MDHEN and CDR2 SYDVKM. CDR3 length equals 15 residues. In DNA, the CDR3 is TGTGCCAGCAGTTTCACCGGGACAGGGGACGAAAAACTGTTTTTT. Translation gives CASSFTGTGDEKLFF.

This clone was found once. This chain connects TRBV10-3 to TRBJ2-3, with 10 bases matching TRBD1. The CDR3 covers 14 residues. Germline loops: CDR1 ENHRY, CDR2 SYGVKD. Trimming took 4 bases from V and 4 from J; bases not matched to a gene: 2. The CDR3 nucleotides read TGTGCCATCAGTGGTGGACAGGGGGCAGATACGCAGTATTTT. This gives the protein CAISGGQGADTQYF.